This note documents a single T cell receptor (beta chain) sequence. As yet, its antigen is unknown. This sample is part of a study of blood T cells in healthy people across ages. Study findings and constraints: More naive CD4+ cells and higher diversity were found in long-lived than in aged donors.

This CDR3 region has 15 residues. Germline lookup yields CDR1 MNHEY and CDR2 SVGAGI. Through a sample-barcoded 5' primer and a J-beta primer mix, a second PCR was run for roughly 6 to 12 cycles. Through a template-switch adaptor with 12 random nucleotides, each cDNA molecule received a tag. A single record per CDR3 protein comes from TCRdb applying MiXCR to the 5' RACE reads. The sample has 1.5 million to 2 million distinct CDR3 sequences, roughly 43% seen once. The chain is built from TRBV6-5 and TRBJ2-7; 7 bases are shared with TRBD1. The DNA end lines up better with TRBJ2-5; the J call may be wrong. Sequenced: blood. The source is a human donor in good health. DNA of the CDR3: TGTGCCAGCACCAAGACAGGGTCTCAAAGAGAGACCCAGTACTTC. This gives the protein CASTKTGSQRETQYF.